Following are 4 T cell receptor beta chains from one sample sequenced in a study of blood T cells in healthy people across ages. Alongside a J-beta primer mix, a sample-barcoded 5' primer served in a second PCR lasting about 7 to 11 cycles. TCRdb passed the 5' RACE reads through MiXCR, listing each CDR3 protein once. This table holds some 1.5 million distinct CDR3 sequences, under 30% found once. Material: blood. All receptors derive from a woman aged 25 to 45 in good health.

This clonotype was recorded many times. The V call is TRBV7-2, the J call TRBJ2-7, with TRBD1 as a possible D gene (5 bases). This CDR3 region has 12 residues. The germline V gene encodes CDR1 SGHTA and CDR2 FQGNSA. The germline V and J ends were trimmed by 11 bases and 3 bases, with 14 bases remaining between them. The CDR3 DNA reads as TGTGCCTCTTCCAGGGTTTTCTACGAGCAGTACTTC. Its translation is CASSRVFYEQYF.

This chain links TRBV7-8 with TRBJ2-3, with a weak D call TRBD2 (5 bases). CDR1 SGHVS and CDR2 FQNEAQ come from the germline V gene. This CDR3 has 17 residues. Deletions cut 1 base from V and 4 bases from J, with 18 bases between. DNA of the CDR3: TGTGCCAGCAGCTTAGGTGCCCGGGGTCAATTCGCAGATACGCAGTATTTT. Translated: CASSLGARGQFADTQYF. The full variable domain, rest sourced from reference TRBV7-8 and TRBJ2-3, is GAGVSQSPRYKVAKRGQDVALRCDPISGHVSLFWYQQALGQGPEFLTYFQNEAQLDKSGLPSDRFFAERPEGSVSTLKIQRTQQEDSAVYLCASSLGARGQFADTQYFGPGTRLTVL.

This sequence joins TRBV7-2 and TRBJ2-7, with D tentatively TRBD1 or TRBD2 (5 bases each). Between the trimmed V and J ends, which lost 2 bases and 0 bases, there was a span of 14 bases. The CDR3 is 16 amino acids. Germline V gives CDR1 SGHTA, CDR2 FQGNSA. CDR3 coding DNA: TGTGCCAGCAGCTTAATTGGGGGACGGAGCTCCTACGAGCAGTACTTC. This sequence encodes CASSLIGGRSSYEQYF.

This clonotype was observed a handful of times. The chain joins TRBV19 to TRBJ1-2, with D unresolved. The CDR3 covers 10 residues. Germline V gene data show CDR1 as LNHDA and CDR2 as SQIVND (reference sequence). The ends were cut back, 4 bases at V and 5 bases at J, with 2 bases in the middle. The CDR3: CASSKYGYTF. The CDR3, as DNA: TGTGCCAGTAGTAAATATGGCTACACCTTC.